What follows describes a single TCR beta chain. This clonotype appeared a few times. Its antigen target is currently unknown. Base qualities were left out, and no much larger clone turns up one base away. Data came from an Illumina HiSeq 1500. TCRdb applied fastp at Q25 and MiXCR to the public reads, then kept only in-frame beta chains. Every distinct CDR3 protein forms one entry, paired with its most common genes and DNA. Across this sample there are around 770,000 distinct CDR3 sequences, with almost 30% seen only once. Roughly 14% of the sample is held by the ten biggest clonotypes. These data are taken from a study of T cell repertoires in cytomegalovirus infection (dated 2019 in TCRdb). Background on the whole study: The peptide stimulations were aimed at well-studied HLA-B-restricted epitopes as well as recently identified HLA-C-restricted CMV epitopes, whose presentation resists viral immunomodulation. Because public TCR beta signatures pointed to carriage of CMV infection together with the matching HLA type, the HLA type of each donor mattered for the analysis. Study-level results and caveats: The ex vivo response was dominated by HLA-C-restricted CMV-specific TCR beta clonotypes, which also provided the single most frequent clonotype in two of eight donors. Cumulative frequency of public TCR beta family members discriminated carriers of CMV infection plus the relevant HLA type in this cohort and an independent roughly 350-donor cohort.

The treatment or condition tag for this specimen amounts to: in vitro stimulation with specific CMV peptide epitopes to enrich CMV-specific T cells. The germline V end is reduced by 0 bases and the J end by 5 bases; junction bases left unmatched: 13. Per the germline V gene (reference sequence), DFQATT is the CDR1 and SNEGSKA is the CDR2. From the cysteine up to the phenylalanine, the CDR3 has a length of 18 residues. Of the read, only the CDR3 DNA is kept; its 54 bases are in frame from base 1. The specimen was cultured CD8+ T cells from PBMCs, collected from culture after CMV antigen stimulation. The chain is encoded by TRBV20-1 joined to TRBJ2-5; the central 12 bases match TRBD2. The sequence came from a human donor in good health (CMV status not recorded). Some clones in this sample may be carry-over from other donors' samples. The base sequence is TGCAGTGCTAGAGACACGGGGCTAGCGGGGGGGCCCGGGGAGACCCAGTACTTC. It translates to CSARDTGLAGGPGETQYF.